Detailed here is one TCR beta chain. Looked up from germline, CDR1 is SQVTM and CDR2 is ANQGSEA. CDR3 length: 11 residues. Trimming pared 6 bases from V and 4 bases from J, leaving 7 bases between. The data stem from a study of CD8 T cells in Susac syndrome. On the study more broadly: The sequenced Susac syndrome patients included more than five who had clinically active disease and roughly eight who were in remission. At the time their blood was drawn, patients with Susac syndrome were either therapy-naive, on corticosteroids (with some of them also receiving intravenous immunoglobulin), or on intravenous immunoglobulin alone.

Reverse transcription of roughly 0.5 to 1 ug RNA used random hexamers. Amplification of the TCR beta CDR3 was carried out by immunoSEQ multiplex PCR, which spanned a total of 54 Vbeta and 13 Jbeta segments. TCRdb independently ran MiXCR on the immunoSEQ multiplex PCR reads; one entry per CDR3 protein. Here the sample spans just over 150,000 distinct CDR3 sequences, around 96% being singletons. The material sequenced was CD4+ T cells from PBMCs. The V gene is TRBV29-1, the J gene TRBJ1-5; TRBD1 is a possible D gene (5 bases). The sequence came from a human donor with Susac syndrome. The CDR3 loop is CSVGDNQPQHF. For the CDR3, the DNA is TGCAGCGTGGGGGATAATCAGCCCCAGCATTTT.